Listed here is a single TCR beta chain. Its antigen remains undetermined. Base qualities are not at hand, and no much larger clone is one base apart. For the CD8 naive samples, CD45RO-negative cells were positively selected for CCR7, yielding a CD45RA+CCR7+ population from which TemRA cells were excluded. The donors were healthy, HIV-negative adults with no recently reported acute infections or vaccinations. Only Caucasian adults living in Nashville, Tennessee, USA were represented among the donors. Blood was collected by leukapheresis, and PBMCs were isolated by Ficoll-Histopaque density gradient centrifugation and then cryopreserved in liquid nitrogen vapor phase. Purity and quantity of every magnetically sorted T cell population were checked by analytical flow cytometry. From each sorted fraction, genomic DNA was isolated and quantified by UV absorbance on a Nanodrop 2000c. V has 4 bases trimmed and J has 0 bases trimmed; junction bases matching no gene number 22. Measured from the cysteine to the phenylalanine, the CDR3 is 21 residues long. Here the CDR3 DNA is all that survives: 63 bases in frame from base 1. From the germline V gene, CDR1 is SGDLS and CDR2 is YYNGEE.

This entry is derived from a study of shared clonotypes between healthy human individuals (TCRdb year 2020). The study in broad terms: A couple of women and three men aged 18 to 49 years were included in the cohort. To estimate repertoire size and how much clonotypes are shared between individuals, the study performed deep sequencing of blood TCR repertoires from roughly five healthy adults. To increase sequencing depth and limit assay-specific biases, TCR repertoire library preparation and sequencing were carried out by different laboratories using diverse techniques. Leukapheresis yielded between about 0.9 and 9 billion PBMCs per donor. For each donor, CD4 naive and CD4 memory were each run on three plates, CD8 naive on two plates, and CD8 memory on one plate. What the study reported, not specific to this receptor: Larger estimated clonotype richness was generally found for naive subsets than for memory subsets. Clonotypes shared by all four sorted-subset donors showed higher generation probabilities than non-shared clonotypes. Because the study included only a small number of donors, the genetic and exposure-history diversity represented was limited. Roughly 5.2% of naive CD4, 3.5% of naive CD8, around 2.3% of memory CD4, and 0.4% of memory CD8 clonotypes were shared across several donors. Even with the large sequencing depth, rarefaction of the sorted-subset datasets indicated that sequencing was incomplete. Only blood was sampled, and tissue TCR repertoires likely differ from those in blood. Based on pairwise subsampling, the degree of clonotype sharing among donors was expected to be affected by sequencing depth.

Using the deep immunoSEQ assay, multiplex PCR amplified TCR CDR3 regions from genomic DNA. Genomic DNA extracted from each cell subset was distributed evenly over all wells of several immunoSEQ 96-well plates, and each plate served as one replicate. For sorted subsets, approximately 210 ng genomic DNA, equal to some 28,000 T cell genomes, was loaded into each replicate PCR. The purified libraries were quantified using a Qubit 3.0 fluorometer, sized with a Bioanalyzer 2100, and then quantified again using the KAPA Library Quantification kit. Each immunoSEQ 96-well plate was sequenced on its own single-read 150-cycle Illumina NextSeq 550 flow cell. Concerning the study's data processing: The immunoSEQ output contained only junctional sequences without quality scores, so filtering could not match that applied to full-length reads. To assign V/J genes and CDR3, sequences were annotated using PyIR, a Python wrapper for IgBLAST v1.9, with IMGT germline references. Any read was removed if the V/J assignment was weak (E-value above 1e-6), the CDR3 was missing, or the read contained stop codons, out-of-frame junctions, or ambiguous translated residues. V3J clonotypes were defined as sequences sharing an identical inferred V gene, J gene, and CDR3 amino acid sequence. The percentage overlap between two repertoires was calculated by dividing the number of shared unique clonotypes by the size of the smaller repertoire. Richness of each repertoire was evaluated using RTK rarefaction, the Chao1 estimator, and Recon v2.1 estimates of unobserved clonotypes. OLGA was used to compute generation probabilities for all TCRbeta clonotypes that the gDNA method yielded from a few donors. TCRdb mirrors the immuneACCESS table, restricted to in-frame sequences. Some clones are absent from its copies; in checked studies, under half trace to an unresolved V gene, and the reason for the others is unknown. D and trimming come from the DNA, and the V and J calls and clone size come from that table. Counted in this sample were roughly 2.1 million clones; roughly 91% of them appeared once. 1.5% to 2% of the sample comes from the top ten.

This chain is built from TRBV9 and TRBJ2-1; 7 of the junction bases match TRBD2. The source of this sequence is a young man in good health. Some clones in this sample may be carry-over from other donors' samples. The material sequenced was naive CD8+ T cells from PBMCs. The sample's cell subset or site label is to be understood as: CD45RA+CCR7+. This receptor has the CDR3 CASSHPLAAGKDPSSYNEQFF. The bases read TGTGCCAGCAGCCACCCCCTAGCGGCGGGAAAAGACCCGAGCTCCTACAATGAGCAGTTCTTC.